Following are 24 T cell receptor beta chains from one sample sequenced in a study of blood T cell repertoires in COVID-19 (dated by TCRdb to the early 2020s). The library was obtained by the immunoSEQ multiplex PCR assay. Drawn from immuneACCESS, this table holds only the in-frame rearrangements with V and J called that TCRdb kept. Clones are partly lost; checked studies trace under half to an unresolved V gene and leave the rest unexplained. For this sample there are 55,000 to 80,000 clones; roughly nine tenths appear just once. The ten largest clones take up approximately 2.7% of the sample. Sequencing input: peripheral blood. The receptors originated from a man aged 50-60 years with acute or convalescent COVID-19.

This clone turned up a few times. The chain is built from TRBV5-5 and TRBJ2-1; 7 bases match TRBD2. Germline CDR1 SGHKS, CDR2 YYEKEE (reference sequence). The CDR3 covers 16 residues. V was clipped by 0 bases and J by 8 bases; unmatched bases: 11. The CDR3 sequence: CASSLGSAGRTDEQFF. The CDR3 DNA is TGTGCCAGCAGCTTGGGTTCAGCGGGACGGACCGATGAGCAGTTCTTC.

The chain combines TRBV24-1 with TRBJ1-1, with no clear D. CDR3 length equals 13 residues. V was pared by 2 bases and J by 0 bases, with 3 bases between. Looked up from germline, CDR1 is KGHDR and CDR2 is SFDVKD. CDR3 coding DNA: TGTGCCACCAGTGATTCTCTGAACACTGAAGCTTTCTTT. This codes for CATSDSLNTEAFF.

The chain uses TRBV25-1 and TRBJ2-1; D possibly corresponds to TRBD2 (5 bases). Trimming removed 3 bases from V and 7 bases from J, with 7 bases in between. CDR1 is MGHDK and CDR2 is SYGVNS in the germline V gene. The CDR3 runs 12 residues. CDR3 amino acids: CASSDWRNEQFF. The CDR3 nucleotides are TGTGCCAGCAGTGATTGGAGGAATGAGCAGTTCTTC.

The J gene is TRBJ1-1, the V gene TRBV7-2, with 10 bases matching TRBD1. This CDR3 region has 13 residues. V lost 4 bases to trimming and J lost 10 bases; unmatched junction nucleotides: 6. Germline loops: CDR1 SGHTA, CDR2 FQGNSA. CDR3 amino acids: CASSSTGGLGAFF. The CDR3 DNA reads as TGTGCCAGCAGCTCGACAGGGGGCTTGGGAGCTTTCTTT.

The chain carries TRBV10-3 and TRBJ1-1; 8 positions agree with TRBD1. Trimming at V came to 9 bases and at J to 4 bases, leaving 10 bases not matched to a gene. CDR1 is ENHRY and CDR2 is SYGVKD in the germline V gene. The CDR3 consists of 14 residues. The CDR3 bases are TGTGCCATTGCGGACAGGGTGGTTGGCACTGAAGCTTTCTTT. As protein: CAIADRVVGTEAFF.

This clone was observed a few times. The V gene is TRBV5-1, the J gene TRBJ2-1; D not certain. The CDR3 runs to 13 residues. V lost 5 bases to trimming and J lost 8 bases, with 14 bases between them. CDR1 is SGHRS and CDR2 is YFSETQ in the germline V gene. The DNA of the CDR3 is TGCGCCAGCAGAAGAGTGCCCCGCGATGAGCAGTTCTTC. Residues: CASRRVPRDEQFF.

For the CDR3, the DNA is TGCGCCAGCACCAGGGAAGGTGAGAGGCCCTACGAGCAGTACTTC. This gives the protein CASTREGERPYEQYF. J is TRBJ2-7 and V is TRBV10-1; maybe TRBD1 (5 bases). This CDR3 spans 15 amino acids. V was clipped by 7 bases and J by 2 bases, with 18 bases between them. Per the germline V gene, CDR1 is WNHNN and CDR2 is SYGVQD (reference sequence).

The chain couples TRBV12-3 or TRBV12-4 to TRBJ1-2; TRBD1 is a possible D gene (5 bases). The CDR3 is made up of 13 amino acids. V lost 1 base, J lost 7 bases, and 10 bases lay in between. CDR3 sequence (DNA): TGTGCCAGCAGTTTAGGATCTGGGGCTGGCTACACCTTC. Translating it yields CASSLGSGAGYTF.

The chain joins TRBV7-2 to TRBJ2-4, with D maybe TRBD2 (6 bases). The germline V and J ends were trimmed by 1 base and 6 bases, with 13 bases remaining between them. CDR1 is SGHTA and CDR2 is FQGNSA in the germline V gene. The length of the CDR3 is 15 residues. The CDR3 nucleotides are TGTGCCAGCAGCTTAGAGTTCGGGGGTGGAAACATTCAGTACTTC. It translates to CASSLEFGGGNIQYF. The whole variable domain, filled in from reference TRBV7-2 and TRBJ2-4, reads GAGVSQSPSNKVTEKGKDVELRCDPISGHTALYWYRQSLGQGLEFLIYFQGNSAPDKSGLPSDRFSAERTGGSVSTLTIQRTQQEDSAVYLCASSLEFGGGNIQYFGAGTRLSVL.

The rearrangement links TRBV28 to TRBJ1-2; 9 positions agree with TRBD1. Per germline, CDR1 MDHEN and CDR2 SYDVKM. V trimming: 5 bases; J trimming: 3 bases; junction bases outside the gene matches: 4. The CDR3 is 14 residues long. This CDR3 is CASSIQGAYYGYTF. CDR3 sequence (DNA): TGTGCCAGCAGTATACAGGGGGCGTACTATGGCTACACCTTC.

The chain carries TRBV30 and TRBJ1-3; 8 bases align to TRBD1. The CDR3 spans 13 residues. After removal of 8 bases from V and 8 bases from J, the junction contained 11 bases not matched to a gene. The V gene's germline CDR1 is GTSNPN and CDR2 SVGIG (reference sequence). The CDR3 protein is CAGRTGMADTIYF. The CDR3 coding sequence is TGTGCCGGGCGGACAGGGATGGCCGACACCATATATTTT. Based on the CDR3 plus reference TRBV30 and TRBJ1-3, the full variable domain is SQTIHQWPATLVQPVGSPLSLECTVEGTSNPNLYWYRQAAGRGLQLLFYSVGIGQISSEVPQNLSASRPQDRQFILSSKKLLLSDSGFYLCAGRTGMADTIYFGEGSWLTVV.

In this sample, this clone turned up once. This sequence joins TRBV6-5 and TRBJ2-7; possibly TRBD1 for D (6 bases). The germline CDR1 and CDR2 sequences are MNHEY and SVGAGI. Trimming stripped 6 bases from V and 0 bases from J, with 15 bases between. The CDR3 extends over 15 amino acids. This CDR3 is CASRAQGHTSYEQYF. CDR3 nucleotides: TGTGCCAGCAGGGCCCAGGGACATACCTCCTACGAGCAGTACTTC.

The chain recombines TRBV6-6 with TRBJ1-5; 8 bases align to TRBD1. V lost 6 bases to trimming and J lost 6 bases; unmatched junction nucleotides: 10. CDR1 is MNHNY and CDR2 is SVGAGI in the germline V gene (reference sequence). The CDR3 spans 15 residues. CDR3 loop: CASSPPGGRAQPQHF. CDR3 coding DNA: TGTGCCAGCAGCCCACCAGGGGGCCGTGCTCAGCCCCAGCATTTT.

Only one count was recorded for this clone. The chain links TRBV29-1 to TRBJ1-1; D perhaps matches TRBD1 (6 bases). The germline V gene has CDR1 SQVTM and CDR2 ANQGSEA. The CDR3 is made up of 14 amino acids. The V and J ends lost 4 bases and 0 bases respectively, with 12 bases between them. The CDR3 here is CSVATGNMNTEAFF. CDR3 sequence (DNA): TGCAGCGTTGCAACAGGGAACATGAACACTGAAGCTTTCTTT. The full variable domain, rest sourced from reference TRBV29-1 and TRBJ1-1, is SAVISQKPSRDICQRGTSLTIQCQVDSQVTMMFWYRQQPGQSLTLIATANQGSEATYESGFVIDKFPISRPNLTFSTLTVSNMSPEDSSIYLCSVATGNMNTEAFFGQGTRLTVV.

The chain carries TRBV21-1 and TRBJ2-7; TRBD1 is the table's D call, not checked against the DNA. TRBV21-1 is flagged as a pseudogene. The CDR3 runs 17 residues. The CDR3 DNA sequence: TGTGCCAGCAGCAAAGCCCGGGACAGGTGGAGGGTCTACGAGCAGTACGTC. This codes for CASSKARDRWRVYEQYV.

This clone is a singleton in its sample. The chain joins TRBV30 to TRBJ1-2; possibly TRBD1 for D (6 bases). Germline V gene sequence: CDR1 GTSNPN, CDR2 SVGIG (reference sequence). The CDR3 contains 15 residues. Between the trimmed V and J ends, which lost 5 bases and 0 bases, there was a span of 16 bases. In DNA, the CDR3 is TGTGCCTGGCGGAGGGGGGGGGCGACTAACTATGGCTACACCTTC. Its protein product is CAWRRGGATNYGYTF.

The chain recombines TRBV6-6 with TRBJ1-5; TRBD1 matches 10 bases. Unmatched junction bases numbered 5, after V lost 8 bases and J lost 4 bases. Per the germline V gene, CDR1 is MNHNY and CDR2 is SVGAGI (reference sequence). CDR3 length: 14 amino acids. The CDR3 loop is CASRVGQGNQPQHF. The DNA of the CDR3 is TGTGCCAGCCGCGTGGGACAGGGGAATCAGCCCCAGCATTTT.

The V and J genes are TRBV3-1 (or the pseudogene TRBV3-2) and TRBJ2-5; 11 nucleotides agree with TRBD2. CDR3 length: 16 residues. CDR1 and CDR2 (germline): LGHDT, YNNKEL (reference sequence). V trimming: 4 bases; J trimming: 0 bases; junction bases outside the gene matches: 4. CDR3 nucleotide sequence: TGTGCCAGCAGCCTGGGACTAGCGGCTAACCAAGAGACCCAGTACTTC. This gives the protein CASSLGLAANQETQYF.

The V and J genes are TRBV28 and TRBJ2-2; TRBD2 might be the D (6 bases). Germline CDR1 MDHEN, CDR2 SYDVKM. Trimming removed 7 bases at V and 6 bases at J, with 18 bases between. The CDR3 is made up of 15 amino acids. This chain's CDR3 is CASTLGGAGAGELFF. CDR3 bases: TGTGCCAGCACCCTAGGCGGGGCCGGGGCCGGGGAGCTGTTTTTT.

The chain links TRBV28 to TRBJ2-1; 12 nucleotides line up with TRBD2. Germline loops: CDR1 MDHEN, CDR2 SYDVKM. This CDR3 region has 16 residues. V dropped 5 bases and J dropped 8; count of bases not matched to a gene: 10. CDR3 protein: CASSTPSGRAGHEQFF. In DNA, the CDR3 is TGTGCCAGCAGTACCCCTAGCGGGAGGGCCGGTCATGAGCAGTTCTTC.

The chain links TRBV21-1 to TRBJ1-2. TRBV21-1 is flagged as a pseudogene. The CDR3 totals 13 residues. The CDR3 nucleotides read TGTGCCAGCCGAGGCCGGGAGGAATATGGCTACACCTTC. This translates into CASRGREEYGYTF.

The rearrangement joins TRBV15 to TRBJ1-6; 10 nucleotides agree with TRBD1. The CDR3 is 15 amino acids. Germline assignment: CDR1 LNHNV and CDR2 YYDKDF (reference sequence). J was trimmed by 9 bases and V by 3 bases; bases with no gene match: 5. The CDR3 here is CATSRKGQGGSPLHF. The CDR3 DNA is TGTGCCACCAGCAGGAAAGGACAGGGGGGTTCACCCCTCCACTTT.

The rearrangement links TRBV30 to TRBJ1-5; the D gene is possibly TRBD1 (5 bases). CDR1 and CDR2 (germline): GTSNPN, SVGIG (reference sequence). The CDR3 is 13 amino acids. V was shortened by 5 bases and J by 5 bases, with 13 bases between the two germline ends. CDR3 residues: CAWCPGGDQPQHF. CDR3 DNA: TGTGCCTGGTGCCCGGGGGGGGATCAGCCCCAGCATTTT.

This chain uses TRBV6-1 with TRBJ1-5; TRBD1 is a possible D gene (6 bases). V shed 1 base and J shed 7 bases, with 11 bases lying between them. This CDR3 is 14 amino acids long. CDR1 MNHNS and CDR2 SASEGT come from the germline V gene. In nucleotides, the CDR3 is TGTGCCAGCAGTGAAGATCAGGGGTACCAGCCCCAGCATTTT. Translated, it gives CASSEDQGYQPQHF.